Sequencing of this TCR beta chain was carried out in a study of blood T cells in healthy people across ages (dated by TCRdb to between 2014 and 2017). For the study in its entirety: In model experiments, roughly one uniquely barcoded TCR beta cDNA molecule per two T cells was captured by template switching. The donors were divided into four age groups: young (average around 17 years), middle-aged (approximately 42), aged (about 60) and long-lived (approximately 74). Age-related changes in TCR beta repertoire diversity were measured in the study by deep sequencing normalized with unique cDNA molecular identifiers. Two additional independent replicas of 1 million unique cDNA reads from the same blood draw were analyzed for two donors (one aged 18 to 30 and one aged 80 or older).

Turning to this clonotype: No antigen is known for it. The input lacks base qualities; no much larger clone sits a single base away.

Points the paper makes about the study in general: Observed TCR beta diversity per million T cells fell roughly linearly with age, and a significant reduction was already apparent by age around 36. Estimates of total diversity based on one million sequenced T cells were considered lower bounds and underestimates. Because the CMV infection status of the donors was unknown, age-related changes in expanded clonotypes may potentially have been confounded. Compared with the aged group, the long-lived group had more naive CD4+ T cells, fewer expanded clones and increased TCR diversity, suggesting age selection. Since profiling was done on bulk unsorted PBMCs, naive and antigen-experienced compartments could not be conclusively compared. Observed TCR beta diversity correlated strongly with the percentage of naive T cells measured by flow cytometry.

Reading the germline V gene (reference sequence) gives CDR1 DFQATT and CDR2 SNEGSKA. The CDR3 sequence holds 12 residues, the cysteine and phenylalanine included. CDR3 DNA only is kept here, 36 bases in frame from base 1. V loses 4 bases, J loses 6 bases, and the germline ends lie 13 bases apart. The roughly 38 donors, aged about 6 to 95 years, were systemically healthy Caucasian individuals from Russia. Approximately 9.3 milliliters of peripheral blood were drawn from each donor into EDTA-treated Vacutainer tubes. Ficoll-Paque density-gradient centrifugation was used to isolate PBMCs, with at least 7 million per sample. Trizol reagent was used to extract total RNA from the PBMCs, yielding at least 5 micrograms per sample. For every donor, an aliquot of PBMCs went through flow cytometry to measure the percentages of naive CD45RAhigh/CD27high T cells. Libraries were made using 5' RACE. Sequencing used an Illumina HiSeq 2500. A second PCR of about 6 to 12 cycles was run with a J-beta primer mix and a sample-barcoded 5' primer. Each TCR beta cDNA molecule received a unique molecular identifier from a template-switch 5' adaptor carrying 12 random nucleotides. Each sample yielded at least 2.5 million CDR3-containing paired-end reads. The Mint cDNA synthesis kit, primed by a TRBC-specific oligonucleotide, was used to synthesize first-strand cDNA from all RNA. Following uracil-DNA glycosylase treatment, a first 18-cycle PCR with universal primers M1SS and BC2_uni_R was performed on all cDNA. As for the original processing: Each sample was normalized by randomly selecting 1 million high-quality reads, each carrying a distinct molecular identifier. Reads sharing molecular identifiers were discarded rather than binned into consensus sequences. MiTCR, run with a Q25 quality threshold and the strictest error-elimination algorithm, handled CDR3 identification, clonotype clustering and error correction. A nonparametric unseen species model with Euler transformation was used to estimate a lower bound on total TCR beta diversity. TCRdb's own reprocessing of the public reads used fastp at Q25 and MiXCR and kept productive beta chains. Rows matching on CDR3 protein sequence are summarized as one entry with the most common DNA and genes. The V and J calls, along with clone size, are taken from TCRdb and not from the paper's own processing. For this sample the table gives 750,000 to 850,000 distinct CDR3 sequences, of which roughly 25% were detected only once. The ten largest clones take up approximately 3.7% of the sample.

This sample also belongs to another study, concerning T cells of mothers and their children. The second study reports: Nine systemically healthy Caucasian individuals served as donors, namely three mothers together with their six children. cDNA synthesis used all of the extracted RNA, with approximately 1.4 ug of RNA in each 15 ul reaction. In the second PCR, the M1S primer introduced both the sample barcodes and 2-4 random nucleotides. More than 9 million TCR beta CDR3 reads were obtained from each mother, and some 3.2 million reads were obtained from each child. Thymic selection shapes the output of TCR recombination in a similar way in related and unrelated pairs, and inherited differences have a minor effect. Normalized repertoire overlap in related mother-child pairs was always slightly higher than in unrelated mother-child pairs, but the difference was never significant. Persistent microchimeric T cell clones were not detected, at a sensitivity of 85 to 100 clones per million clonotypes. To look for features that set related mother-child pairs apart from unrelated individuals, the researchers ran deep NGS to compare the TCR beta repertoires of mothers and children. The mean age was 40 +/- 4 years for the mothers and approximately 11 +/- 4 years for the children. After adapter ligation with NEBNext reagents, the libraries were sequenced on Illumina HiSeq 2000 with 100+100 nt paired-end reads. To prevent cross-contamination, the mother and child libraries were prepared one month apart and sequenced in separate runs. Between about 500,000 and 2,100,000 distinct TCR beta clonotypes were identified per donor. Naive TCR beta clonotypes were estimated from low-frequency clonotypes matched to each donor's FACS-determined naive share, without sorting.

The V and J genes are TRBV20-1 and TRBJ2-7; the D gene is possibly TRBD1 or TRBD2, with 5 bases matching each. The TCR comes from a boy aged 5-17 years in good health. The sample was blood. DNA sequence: TGCAGTGCTACCGAGGGGCTGGGCGAGCAGTACTTC. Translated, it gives CSATEGLGEQYF.